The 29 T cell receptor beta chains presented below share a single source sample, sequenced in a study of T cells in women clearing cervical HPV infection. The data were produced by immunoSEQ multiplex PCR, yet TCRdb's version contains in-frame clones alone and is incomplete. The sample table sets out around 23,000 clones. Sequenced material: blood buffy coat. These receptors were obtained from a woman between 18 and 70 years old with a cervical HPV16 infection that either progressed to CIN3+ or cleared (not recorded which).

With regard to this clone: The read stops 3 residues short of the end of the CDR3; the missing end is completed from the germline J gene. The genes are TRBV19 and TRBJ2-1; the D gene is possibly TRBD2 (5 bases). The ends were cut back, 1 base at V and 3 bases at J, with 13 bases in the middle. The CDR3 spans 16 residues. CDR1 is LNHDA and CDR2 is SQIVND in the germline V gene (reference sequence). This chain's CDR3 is CASSIGRRWSYNEQFF. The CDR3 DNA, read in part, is TGTGCCAGTAGTATAGGCAGGAGGTGGAGCTACAATGAG.

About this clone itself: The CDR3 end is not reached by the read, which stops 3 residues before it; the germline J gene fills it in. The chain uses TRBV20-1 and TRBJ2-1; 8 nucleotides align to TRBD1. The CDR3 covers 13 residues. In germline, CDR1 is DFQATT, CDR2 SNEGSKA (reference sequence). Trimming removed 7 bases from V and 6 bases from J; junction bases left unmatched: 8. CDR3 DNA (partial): TGCAGTGTTAAAGGACAGGGTGGCAATGAG. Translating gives CSVKGQGGNE. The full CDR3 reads CSVKGQGGNEQFF.

The covered CDR3 bases are TGTGCCAGCAGTTACCCCGGGACAGGGGTAGATACG. Amino acid sequence: CASSYPGTGVDT. The whole CDR3 protein reads CASSYPGTGVDTQYF. This chain joins TRBV5-8 and TRBJ2-3, with 10 bases fitting TRBD1. The CDR3 extends 3 residues past the end of the read, so its final part is completed from the germline J gene. Germline V gives CDR1 SGHTS, CDR2 YDEGEE. Trimming took 5 bases from V and 5 from J; bases not matched to a gene: 8. The CDR3 sequence is 15 residues long.

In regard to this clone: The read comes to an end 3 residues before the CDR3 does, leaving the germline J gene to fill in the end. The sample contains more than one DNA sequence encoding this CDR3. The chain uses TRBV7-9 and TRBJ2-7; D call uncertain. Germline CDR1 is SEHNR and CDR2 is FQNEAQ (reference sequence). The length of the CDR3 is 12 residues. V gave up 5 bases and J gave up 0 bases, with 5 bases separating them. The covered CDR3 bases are TGTGCCAGCAGCCTAAGCTCCTACGAG. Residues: CASSLSSYE. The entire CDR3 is CASSLSSYEQYF.

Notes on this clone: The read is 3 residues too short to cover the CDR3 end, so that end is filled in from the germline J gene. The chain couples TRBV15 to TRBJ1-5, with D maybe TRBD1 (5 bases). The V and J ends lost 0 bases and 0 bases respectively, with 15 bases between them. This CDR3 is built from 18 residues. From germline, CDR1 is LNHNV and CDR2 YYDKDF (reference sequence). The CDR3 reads CATSRDWDSWNSNQPQHF. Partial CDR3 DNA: TGTGCCACCAGCAGAGACTGGGACTCCTGGAATAGCAATCAGCCC.

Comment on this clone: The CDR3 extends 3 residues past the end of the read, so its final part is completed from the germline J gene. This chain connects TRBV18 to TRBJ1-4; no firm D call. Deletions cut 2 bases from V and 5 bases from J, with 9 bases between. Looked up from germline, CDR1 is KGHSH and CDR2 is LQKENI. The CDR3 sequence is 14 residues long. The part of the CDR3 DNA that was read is TGTGCCAGCTCACCATACGACGGGAATGAAAAA. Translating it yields CASSPYDGNEK. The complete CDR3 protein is CASSPYDGNEKLFF. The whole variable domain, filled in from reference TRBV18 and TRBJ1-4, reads NAGVMQNPRHLVRRRGQEARLRCSPMKGHSHVYWYRQLPEEGLKFMVYLQKENIIDESGMPKERFSAEFPKEGPSILRIQQVVRGDSAAYFCASSPYDGNEKLFFGSGTQLSVL.

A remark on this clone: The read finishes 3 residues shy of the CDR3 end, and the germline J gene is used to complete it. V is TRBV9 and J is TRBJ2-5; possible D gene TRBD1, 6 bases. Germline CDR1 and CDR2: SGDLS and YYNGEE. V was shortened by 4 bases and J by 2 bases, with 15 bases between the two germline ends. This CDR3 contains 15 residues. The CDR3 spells CASSTHWTDQETQYF. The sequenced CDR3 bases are TGTGCCAGCAGCACACACTGGACAGATCAAGAGACC.

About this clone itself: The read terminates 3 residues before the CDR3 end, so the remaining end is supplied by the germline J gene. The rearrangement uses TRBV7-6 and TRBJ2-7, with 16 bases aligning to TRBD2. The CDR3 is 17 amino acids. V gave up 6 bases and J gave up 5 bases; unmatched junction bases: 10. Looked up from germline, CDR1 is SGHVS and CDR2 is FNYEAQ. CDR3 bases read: TGTGCCAGCAGGCCCTCAGCGGGACTAGCGGGAGGGCACGAG. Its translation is CASRPSAGLAGGHE. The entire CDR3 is CASRPSAGLAGGHEQYF.

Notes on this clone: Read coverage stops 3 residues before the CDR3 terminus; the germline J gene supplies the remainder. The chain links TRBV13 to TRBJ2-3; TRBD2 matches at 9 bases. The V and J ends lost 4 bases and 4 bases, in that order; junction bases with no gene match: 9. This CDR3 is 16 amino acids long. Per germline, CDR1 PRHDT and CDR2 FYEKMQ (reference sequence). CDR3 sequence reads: CASSYLAGNRADTQYF. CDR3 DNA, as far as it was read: TGTGCCAGCAGCTATCTAGCGGGAAATCGAGCAGATACG. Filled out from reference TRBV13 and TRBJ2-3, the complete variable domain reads AAGVIQSPRHLIKEKRETATLKCYPIPRHDTVYWYQQGPGQDPQFLISFYEKMQSDKGSIPDRFSAQQFSDYHSELNMSSLELGDSALYFCASSYLAGNRADTQYFGPGTRLTVL.

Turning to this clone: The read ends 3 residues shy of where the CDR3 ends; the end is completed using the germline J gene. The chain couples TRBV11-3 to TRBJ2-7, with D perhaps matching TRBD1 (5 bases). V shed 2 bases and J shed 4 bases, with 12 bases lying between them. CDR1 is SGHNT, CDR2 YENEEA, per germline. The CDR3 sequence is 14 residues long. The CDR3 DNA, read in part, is TGTGCCAGCAGCTTAACAGGATACGGGTACGAG. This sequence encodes CASSLTGYGYE. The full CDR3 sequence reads CASSLTGYGYEQYF.

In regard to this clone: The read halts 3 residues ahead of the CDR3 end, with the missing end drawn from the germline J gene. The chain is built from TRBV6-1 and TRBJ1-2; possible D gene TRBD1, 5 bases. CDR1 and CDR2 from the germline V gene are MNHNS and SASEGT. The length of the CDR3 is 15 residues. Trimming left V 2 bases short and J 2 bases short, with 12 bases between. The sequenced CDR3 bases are TGTGCCAGCAGTGAAACGTGGGGCCACAACTATGGC. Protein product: CASSETWGHNYG. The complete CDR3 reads CASSETWGHNYGYTF.

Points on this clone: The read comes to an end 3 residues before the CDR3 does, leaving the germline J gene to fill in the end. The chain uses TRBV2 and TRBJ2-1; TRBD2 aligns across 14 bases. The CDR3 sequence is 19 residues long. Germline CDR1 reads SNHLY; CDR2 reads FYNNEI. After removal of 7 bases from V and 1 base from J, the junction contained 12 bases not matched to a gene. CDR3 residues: CASTLKRLAGGSSYNEQFF. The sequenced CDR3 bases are TGTGCCAGCACCCTAAAGCGACTAGCGGGGGGGTCGTCCTACAATGAG.

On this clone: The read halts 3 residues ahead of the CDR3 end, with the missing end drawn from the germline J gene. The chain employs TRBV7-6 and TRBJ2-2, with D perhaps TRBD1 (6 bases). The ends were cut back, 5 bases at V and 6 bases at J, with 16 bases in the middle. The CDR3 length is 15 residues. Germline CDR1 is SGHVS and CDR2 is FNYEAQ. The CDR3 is CASSNKQGLAGELFF. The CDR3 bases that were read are TGTGCCAGCAGCAATAAACAGGGTTTGGCCGGGGAG.

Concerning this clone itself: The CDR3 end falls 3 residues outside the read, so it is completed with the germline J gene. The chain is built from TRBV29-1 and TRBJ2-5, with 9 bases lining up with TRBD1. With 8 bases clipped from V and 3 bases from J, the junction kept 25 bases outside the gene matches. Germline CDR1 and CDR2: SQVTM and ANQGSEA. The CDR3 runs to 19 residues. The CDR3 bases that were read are TGCAGCTCCAAGGCTCCCCGGGACAGGGTCGAAGCTTTGAAAGAGACC. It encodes CSSKAPRDRVEALKET. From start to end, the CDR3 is CSSKAPRDRVEALKETQYF.

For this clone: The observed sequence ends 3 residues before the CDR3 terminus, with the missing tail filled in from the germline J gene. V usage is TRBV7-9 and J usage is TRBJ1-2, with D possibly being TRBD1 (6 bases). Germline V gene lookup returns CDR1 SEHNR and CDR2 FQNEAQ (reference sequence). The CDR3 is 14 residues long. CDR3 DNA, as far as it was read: TGTGCCAGCAGCTTGGACAGTTCCTACAATGAC. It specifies CASSLDSSYND. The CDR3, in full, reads CASSLDSSYNDYTF.

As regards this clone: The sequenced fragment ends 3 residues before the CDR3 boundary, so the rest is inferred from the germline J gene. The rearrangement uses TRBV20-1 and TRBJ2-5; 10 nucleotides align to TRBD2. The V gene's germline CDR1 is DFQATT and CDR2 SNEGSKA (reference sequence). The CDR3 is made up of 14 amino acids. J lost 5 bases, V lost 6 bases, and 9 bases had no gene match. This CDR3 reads CSAHPSGRLETQYF. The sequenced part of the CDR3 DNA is TGCAGTGCCCACCCTAGCGGGAGATTGGAGACC.

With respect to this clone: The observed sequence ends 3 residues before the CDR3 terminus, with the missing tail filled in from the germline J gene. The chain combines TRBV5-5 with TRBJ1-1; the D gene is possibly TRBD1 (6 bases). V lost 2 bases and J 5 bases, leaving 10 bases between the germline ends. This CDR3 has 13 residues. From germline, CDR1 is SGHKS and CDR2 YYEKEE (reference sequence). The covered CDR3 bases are TGTGCCAGCAGCTTACAGGGTGATACTGAA. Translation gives CASSLQGDTE. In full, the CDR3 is CASSLQGDTEAFF.

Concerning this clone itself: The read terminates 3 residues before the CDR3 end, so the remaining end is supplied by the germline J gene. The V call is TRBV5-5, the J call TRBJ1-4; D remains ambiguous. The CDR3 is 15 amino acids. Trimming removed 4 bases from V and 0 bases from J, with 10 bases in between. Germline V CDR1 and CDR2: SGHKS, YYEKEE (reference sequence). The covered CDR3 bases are TGTGCCAGCAGCCTACCTTTTGCAACTAATGAAAAA. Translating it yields CASSLPFATNEK. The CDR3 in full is CASSLPFATNEKLFF.

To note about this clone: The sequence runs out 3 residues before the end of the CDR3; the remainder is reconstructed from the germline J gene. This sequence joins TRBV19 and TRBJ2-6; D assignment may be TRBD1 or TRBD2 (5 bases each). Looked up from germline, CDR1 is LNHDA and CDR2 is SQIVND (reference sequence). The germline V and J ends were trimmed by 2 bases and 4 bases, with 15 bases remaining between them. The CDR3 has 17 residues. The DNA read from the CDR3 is TGTGCCAGTAGTATACGAGGGGCTTCTTCCGGGGCCAACGTC. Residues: CASSIRGASSGANV. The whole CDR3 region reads CASSIRGASSGANVLTF.

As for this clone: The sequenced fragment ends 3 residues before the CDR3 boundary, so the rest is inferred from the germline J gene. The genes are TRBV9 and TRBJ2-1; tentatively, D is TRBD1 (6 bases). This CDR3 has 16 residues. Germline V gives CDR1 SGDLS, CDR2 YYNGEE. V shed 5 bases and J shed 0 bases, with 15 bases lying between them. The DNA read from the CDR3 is TGTGCCAGCAGAAAGGGGGTACAAAGCTCCTACAATGAG. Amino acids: CASRKGVQSSYNE. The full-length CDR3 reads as CASRKGVQSSYNEQFF.

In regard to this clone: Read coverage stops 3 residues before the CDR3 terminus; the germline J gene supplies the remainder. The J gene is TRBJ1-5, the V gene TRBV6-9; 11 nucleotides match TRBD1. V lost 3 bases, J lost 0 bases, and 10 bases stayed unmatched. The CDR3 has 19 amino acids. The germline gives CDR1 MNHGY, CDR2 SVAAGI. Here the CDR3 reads CASSYRGQGVKYSNQPQHF. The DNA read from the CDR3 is TGTGCCAGCAGTTACCGGGGACAGGGGGTTAAGTATAGCAATCAGCCC.

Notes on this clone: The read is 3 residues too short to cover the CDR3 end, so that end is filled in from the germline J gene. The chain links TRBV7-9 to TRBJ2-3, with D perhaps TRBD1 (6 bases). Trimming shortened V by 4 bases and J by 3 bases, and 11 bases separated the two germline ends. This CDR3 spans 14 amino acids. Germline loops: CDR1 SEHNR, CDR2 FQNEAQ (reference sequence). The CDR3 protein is CASSSGQGTDTQYF. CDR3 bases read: TGTGCCAGCAGCTCGGGACAAGGAACAGATACG.

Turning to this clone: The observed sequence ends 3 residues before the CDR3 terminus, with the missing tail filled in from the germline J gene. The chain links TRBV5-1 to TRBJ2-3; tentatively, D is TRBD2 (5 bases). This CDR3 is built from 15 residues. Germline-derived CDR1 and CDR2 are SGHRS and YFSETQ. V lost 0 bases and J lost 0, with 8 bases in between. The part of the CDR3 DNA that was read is TGCGCCAGCAGCTTGGAGCGGAGCAGCACAGATACG. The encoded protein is CASSLERSSTDT. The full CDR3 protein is CASSLERSSTDTQYF.

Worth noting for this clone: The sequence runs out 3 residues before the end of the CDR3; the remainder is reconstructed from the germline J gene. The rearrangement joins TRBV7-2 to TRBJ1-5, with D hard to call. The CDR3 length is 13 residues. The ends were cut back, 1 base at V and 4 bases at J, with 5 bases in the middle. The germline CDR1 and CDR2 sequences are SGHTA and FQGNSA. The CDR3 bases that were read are TGTGCCAGCAGCTTAGAACAGAATCAGCCC. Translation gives CASSLEQNQP. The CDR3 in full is CASSLEQNQPQHF.

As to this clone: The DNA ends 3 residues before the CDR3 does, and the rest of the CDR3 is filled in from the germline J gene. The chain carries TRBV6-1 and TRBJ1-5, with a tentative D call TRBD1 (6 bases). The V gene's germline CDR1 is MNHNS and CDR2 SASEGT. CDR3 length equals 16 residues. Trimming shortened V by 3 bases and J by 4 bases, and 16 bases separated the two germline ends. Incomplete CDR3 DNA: TGTGCCAGCAGTGAGATGCCGACAGGCCGGAATCAGCCC. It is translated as CASSEMPTGRNQP. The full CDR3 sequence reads CASSEMPTGRNQPQHF.

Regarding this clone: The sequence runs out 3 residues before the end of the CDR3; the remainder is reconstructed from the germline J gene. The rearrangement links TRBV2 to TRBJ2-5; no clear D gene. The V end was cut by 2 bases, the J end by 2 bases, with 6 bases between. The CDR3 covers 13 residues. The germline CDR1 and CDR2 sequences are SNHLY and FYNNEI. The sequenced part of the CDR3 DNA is TGTGCCAGCAGTGAAAACACACAAGAGACC. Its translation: CASSENTQET. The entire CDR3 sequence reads CASSENTQETQYF. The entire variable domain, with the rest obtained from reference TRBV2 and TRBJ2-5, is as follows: EPEVTQTPSHQVTQMGQEVILRCVPISNHLYFYWYRQILGQKVEFLVSFYNNEISEKSEIFDDQFSVERPDGSNFTLKIRSTKLEDSAMYFCASSENTQETQYFGPGTRLLVL.

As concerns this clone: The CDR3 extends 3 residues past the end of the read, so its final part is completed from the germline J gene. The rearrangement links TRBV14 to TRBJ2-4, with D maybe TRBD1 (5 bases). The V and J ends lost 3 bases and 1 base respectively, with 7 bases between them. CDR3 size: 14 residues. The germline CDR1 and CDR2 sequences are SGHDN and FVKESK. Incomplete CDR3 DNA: TGTGCCAGCAGCCAGGCAGGGGCCAAAAACATT. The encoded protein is CASSQAGAKNI. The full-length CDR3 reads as CASSQAGAKNIQYF.

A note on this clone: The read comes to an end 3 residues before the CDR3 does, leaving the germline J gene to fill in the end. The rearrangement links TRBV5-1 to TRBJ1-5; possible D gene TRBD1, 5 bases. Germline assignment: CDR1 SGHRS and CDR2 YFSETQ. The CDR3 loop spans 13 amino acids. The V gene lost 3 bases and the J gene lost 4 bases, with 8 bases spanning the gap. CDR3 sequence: CASSSGVNQPQHF. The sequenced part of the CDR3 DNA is TGCGCCAGCAGCTCGGGGGTGAATCAGCCC.

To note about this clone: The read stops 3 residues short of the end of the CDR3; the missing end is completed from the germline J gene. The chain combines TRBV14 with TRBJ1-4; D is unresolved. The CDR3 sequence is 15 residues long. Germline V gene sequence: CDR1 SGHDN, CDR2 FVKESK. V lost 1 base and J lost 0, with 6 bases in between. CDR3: CASSQVTSTNEKLFF. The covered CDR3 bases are TGTGCCAGCAGCCAAGTCACTTCAACTAATGAAAAA.